The 11 T cell receptor beta chains reported below all come from one sample, sequenced in a study of persistence of HIV-infected CD4 T cells. These TCRs are of unknown antigen specificity. Lysates of CMV-infected fibroblasts at roughly 10 ug/mL stimulated these cells. Sorted nonresponding memory CD4+ T cells were CD40L-negative, CD69-negative, CD45RO-high. Sequencing used immunoSEQ version 4 in survey mode. The data were produced by immunoSEQ multiplex PCR, yet TCRdb's version contains in-frame clones alone and is incomplete. Of roughly 34,000 clones detected, about four fifths appear once; the ten largest clones hold around 6%. The sequences come from CD4+ T cells sorted from PBMCs after approximately 18-hour stimulation, collected from a patient who received antiretroviral therapy. These receptor sequences come from an adult woman with HIV who was CMV-seropositive.

The CDR3 nucleotides are TGCGCCAGCAGCCCGACTAAAGAGACCCAGTACTTC. Translating it yields CASSPTKETQYF. The rearrangement uses TRBV5-1 and TRBJ2-5; D may be TRBD2 (5 bases). Germline V gene lookup returns CDR1 SGHRS and CDR2 YFSETQ. V lost 4 bases and J lost 3, with 7 bases in between. The CDR3 has 12 amino acids.

The gene calls are TRBV9 and TRBJ2-5; 10 positions match TRBD1. Germline trimming cut 4 bases from V and 5 bases from J; bases unmatched to any gene: 8. Germline V gene lookup returns CDR1 SGDLS and CDR2 YYNGEE. CDR3 length equals 15 residues. CDR3 bases: TGTGCCAGCAGCCCCAGACAGGGGGCTGGTGAGACCCAGTACTTC. Translated, it gives CASSPRQGAGETQYF.

J is TRBJ2-6 and V is TRBV9; 8 nucleotides match TRBD1. V was clipped by 2 bases and J by 5 bases; unmatched bases: 12. Germline V gene sequence: CDR1 SGDLS, CDR2 YYNGEE. CDR3 length: 18 amino acids. This CDR3 is CASSVGVDRGGRANVLTF. The CDR3 nucleotides read TGTGCCAGCAGCGTGGGAGTAGACAGGGGAGGTAGGGCCAACGTCCTGACTTTC.

The chain recombines TRBV3-1 (or the pseudogene TRBV3-2) with TRBJ2-5; D is tentatively TRBD1 or TRBD2 (5 bases each). The CDR3 has 15 residues. Germline V gives CDR1 LGHDT, CDR2 YNNKEL (reference sequence). Trimming cost V 4 bases and J 2 bases, with 14 bases left between them. This CDR3 is CASSPGAQIQETQYF. In DNA, the CDR3 is TGTGCCAGCAGCCCCGGGGCGCAGATACAAGAGACCCAGTACTTC.

V usage is TRBV7-9 and J usage is TRBJ2-2; 7 positions agree with TRBD1. The CDR3 runs 16 residues. Germline V gives CDR1 SEHNR, CDR2 FQNEAQ (reference sequence). The junction had 6 bases not matched to a gene; V was cut back by 5 bases and J by 0 bases. CDR3 in DNA: TGTGCCAGCAGCCGCCGACAGGGACCGAACACCGGGGAGCTGTTTTTT. This translates into CASSRRQGPNTGELFF. Variable domain in full (rest from reference TRBV7-9 and TRBJ2-2): DTGVSQNPRHKITKRGQNVTFRCDPISEHNRLYWYRQTLGQGPEFLTYFQNEAQLEKSRLLSDRFSAERPKGSFSTLEIQRTEQGDSAMYLCASSRRQGPNTGELFFGEGSRLTVL.

The chain uses TRBV29-1 and TRBJ2-7; TRBD1 matches 8 bases. The CDR3 has 15 residues. CDR1 and CDR2 (germline): SQVTM, ANQGSEA. V shed 7 bases and J 2 bases; nucleotides not matched to a gene: 13. The CDR3 DNA reads TGCAGCGCAACCCTCGACAGGGGTTCTACCTACGAGCAGTACTTC. The encoded protein is CSATLDRGSTYEQYF.

This rearrangement joins TRBV7-3 to TRBJ2-3; 9 bases are a match to TRBD1. The CDR3 is 17 amino acids. Germline loops: CDR1 SGHTA, CDR2 FQGTGA. J lost 3 bases, V lost 5 bases, and 12 bases had no gene match. CDR3 nucleotides: TGTGCCAGCAGCCCCGGGACAGGGTTTAAGTATACAGATACGCAGTATTTT. Translating gives CASSPGTGFKYTDTQYF.

The V call is TRBV24-1, the J call TRBJ2-3; D unresolved. Trimming removed 1 base from V and 7 bases from J, with 11 bases in between. The germline V gene encodes CDR1 KGHDR and CDR2 SFDVKD. The CDR3 runs 14 residues. Written as DNA, the CDR3 is TGTGCCACCAGTGATTTATACGGTGGCCATACGCAGTATTTT. Protein: CATSDLYGGHTQYF.

The V gene is TRBV10-3, the J gene TRBJ1-3, with TRBD1 as a possible D gene (5 bases). The ends were cut back, 0 bases at V and 0 bases at J, with 9 bases in the middle. Per germline, CDR1 ENHRY and CDR2 SYGVKD. The CDR3 loop spans 16 amino acids. Here the CDR3 reads CAISESWGNSGNTIYF. CDR3 DNA sequence: TGTGCCATCAGTGAGTCGTGGGGGAACTCTGGAAACACCATATATTTT.

The chain combines TRBV5-1 with TRBJ1-1, with 7 bases that match TRBD1. This CDR3 region has 14 residues. Germline loops: CDR1 SGHRS, CDR2 YFSETQ. The V and J ends lost 7 bases and 2 bases, in that order; junction bases with no gene match: 8. The CDR3 DNA reads as TGCGCCAGCGGGGACAGTGGGGGCAACACTGAAGCTTTCTTT. Its protein product is CASGDSGGNTEAFF.

V gene TRBV5-4 combines with J gene TRBJ1-1; a possible D gene is TRBD1 (5 bases). The germline V gene has CDR1 SGHNT and CDR2 YYREEE (reference sequence). The V and J ends lost 0 bases and 2 bases respectively, with 11 bases between them. The CDR3 loop spans 15 amino acids. CDR3 region: CASSLAYGGNTEAFF. As DNA, the CDR3 is TGTGCCAGCAGCTTGGCATACGGGGGTAACACTGAAGCTTTCTTT.